This TCR beta chain stems from a study of blood T cells in healthy people across ages. General study findings and limits: Whereas aged donors had fewer naive CD4+ cells, long-lived donors had more of them and higher diversity.

This clonotype has just a few counts. Its antigen remains unknown. This CDR3 region has 13 residues. The junction had 8 bases not matched to a gene; V was cut back by 7 bases and J by 5 bases. Germline V gives CDR1 SGHRS, CDR2 YFSETQ. Together with a sample-barcoded 5' primer, a J-beta primer mix was included in a second PCR lasting about 7 to 11 cycles. TCRdb independently ran MiXCR on the 5' RACE reads; one entry per CDR3 protein. The data contain 700,000 to 950,000 distinct CDR3 sequences, roughly 64% of them singletons. This receptor was identified in a man under 40 in good health. The rearrangement uses TRBV5-1 and TRBJ2-5, with 7 positions matching TRBD1. Sequenced: blood. The CDR3 spells CASGSDREETQYF. Here the CDR3 DNA reads TGCGCCAGCGGCAGTGACAGGGAGGAGACCCAGTACTTC.